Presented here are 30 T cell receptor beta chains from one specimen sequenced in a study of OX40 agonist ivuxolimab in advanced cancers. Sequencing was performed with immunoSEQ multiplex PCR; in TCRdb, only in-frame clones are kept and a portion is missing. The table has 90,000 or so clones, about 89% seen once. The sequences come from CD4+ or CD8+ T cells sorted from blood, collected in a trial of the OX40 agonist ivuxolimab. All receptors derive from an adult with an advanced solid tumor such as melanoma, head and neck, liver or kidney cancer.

CDR3 DNA sequence: TGCGCCAGCAGCCAAGGGCGCCGACAGGGACACTATGGCTACACCTTC. Translated, it gives CASSQGRRQGHYGYTF. The chain joins TRBV4-3 to TRBJ1-2; the match to TRBD1 covers 7 bases. From germline, CDR1 is LGHNA and CDR2 YSLEER. The junction had 8 bases not matched to a gene; V was cut back by 1 base and J by 3 bases. This CDR3 has 16 amino acids.

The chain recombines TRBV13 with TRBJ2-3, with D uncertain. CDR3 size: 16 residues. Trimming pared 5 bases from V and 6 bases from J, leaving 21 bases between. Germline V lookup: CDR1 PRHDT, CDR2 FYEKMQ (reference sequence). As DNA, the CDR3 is TGTGCCAGCAGCCCAAACTTACACTCACCCGGGGATACGCAGTATTTT. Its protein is CASSPNLHSPGDTQYF.

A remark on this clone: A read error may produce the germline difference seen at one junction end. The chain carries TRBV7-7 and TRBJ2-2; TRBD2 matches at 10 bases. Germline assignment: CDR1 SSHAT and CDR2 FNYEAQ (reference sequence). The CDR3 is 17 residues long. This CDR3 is CASSPEASGSFNGELFF. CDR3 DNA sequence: TGTGCTAGCAGCCCGGAGGCTAGCGGGAGTTTTAACGGGGAGCTGTTTTTT. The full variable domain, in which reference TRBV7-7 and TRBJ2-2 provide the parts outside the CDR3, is GAGVSQSPRYKVTKRGQDVTLRCDPISSHATLYWYQQALGQGPEFLTYFNYEAQPDKSGLPSDRFSAERPEGSISTLTIQRTEQRDSAMYRCASSPEASGSFNGELFFGEGSRLTVL.

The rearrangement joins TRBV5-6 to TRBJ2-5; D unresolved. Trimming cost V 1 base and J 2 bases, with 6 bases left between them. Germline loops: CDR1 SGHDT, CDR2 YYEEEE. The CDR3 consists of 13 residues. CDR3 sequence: CASSLLPQETQYF. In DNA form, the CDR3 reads TGTGCCAGCAGCTTGCTACCACAAGAGACCCAGTACTTC.

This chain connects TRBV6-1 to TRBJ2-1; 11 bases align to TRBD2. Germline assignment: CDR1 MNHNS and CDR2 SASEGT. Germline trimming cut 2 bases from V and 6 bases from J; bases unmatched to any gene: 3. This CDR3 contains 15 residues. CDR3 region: CASSEFSGGANEQFF. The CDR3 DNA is TGTGCCAGCAGTGAATTTAGCGGGGGGGCCAATGAGCAGTTCTTC.

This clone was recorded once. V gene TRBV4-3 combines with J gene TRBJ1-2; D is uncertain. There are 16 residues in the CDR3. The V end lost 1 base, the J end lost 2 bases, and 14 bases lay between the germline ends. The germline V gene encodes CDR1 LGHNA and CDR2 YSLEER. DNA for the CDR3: TGCGCCAGCAGCCAAGGCGTCGGCAGAGTAAACTATGGCTACACCTTC. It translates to CASSQGVGRVNYGYTF.

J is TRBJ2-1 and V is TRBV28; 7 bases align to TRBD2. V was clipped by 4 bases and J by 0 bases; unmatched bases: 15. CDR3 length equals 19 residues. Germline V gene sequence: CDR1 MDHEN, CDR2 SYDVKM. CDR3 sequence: CASSYGPGGSESSYNEQFF. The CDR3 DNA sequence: TGTGCCAGCAGTTACGGTCCTGGCGGGAGTGAGAGCTCCTACAATGAGCAGTTCTTC.

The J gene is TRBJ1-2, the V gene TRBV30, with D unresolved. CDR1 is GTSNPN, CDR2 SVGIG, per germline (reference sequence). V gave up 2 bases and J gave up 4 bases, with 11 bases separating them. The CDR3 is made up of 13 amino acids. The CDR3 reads CAWSIGQFYGYTF. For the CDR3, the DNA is TGTGCCTGGAGTATAGGGCAATTCTATGGCTACACCTTC.

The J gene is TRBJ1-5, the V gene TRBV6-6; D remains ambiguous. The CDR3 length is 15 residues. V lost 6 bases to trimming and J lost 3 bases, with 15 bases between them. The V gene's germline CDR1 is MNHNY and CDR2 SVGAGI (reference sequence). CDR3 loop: CASSPNGNFNQPQHF. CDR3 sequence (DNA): TGTGCCAGCAGCCCGAACGGAAACTTCAATCAGCCCCAGCATTTT.

The CDR3 region is CASSLWSGGHEQFF. CDR3 nucleotides: TGTGCCAGCAGTTTATGGTCGGGCGGCCATGAGCAGTTCTTC. This sequence joins TRBV27 and TRBJ2-1, with D unclear. The CDR3 is 14 residues long. The germline gives CDR1 MNHEY, CDR2 SMNVEV (reference sequence). V was clipped by 1 base and J by 8 bases, with 12 bases between them.

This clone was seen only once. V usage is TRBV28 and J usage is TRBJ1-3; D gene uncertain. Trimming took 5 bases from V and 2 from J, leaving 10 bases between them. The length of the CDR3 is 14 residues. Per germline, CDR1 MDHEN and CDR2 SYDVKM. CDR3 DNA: TGTGCCAGCAGTAACGAAATCACTGGAAACACCATATATTTT. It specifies CASSNEITGNTIYF.

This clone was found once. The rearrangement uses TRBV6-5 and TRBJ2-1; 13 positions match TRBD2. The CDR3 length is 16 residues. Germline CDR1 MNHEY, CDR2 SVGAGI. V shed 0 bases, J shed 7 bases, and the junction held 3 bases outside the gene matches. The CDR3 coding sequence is TGTGCCAGCAGTTACTCTGGGACTAGCGGGAATAATGAGCAGTTCTTC. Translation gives CASSYSGTSGNNEQFF.

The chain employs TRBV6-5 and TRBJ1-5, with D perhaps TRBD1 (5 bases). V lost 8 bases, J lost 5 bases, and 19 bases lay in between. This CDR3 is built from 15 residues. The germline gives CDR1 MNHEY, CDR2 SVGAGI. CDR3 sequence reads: CASQASEVGDQPQHF. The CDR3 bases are TGTGCCAGCCAGGCAAGCGAGGTAGGGGATCAGCCCCAGCATTTT.

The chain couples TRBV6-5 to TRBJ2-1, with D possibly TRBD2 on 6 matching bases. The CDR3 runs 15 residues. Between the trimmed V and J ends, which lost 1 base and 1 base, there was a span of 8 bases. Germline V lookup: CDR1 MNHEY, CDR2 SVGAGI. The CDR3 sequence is CASSYWAGSYNEQFF. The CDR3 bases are TGTGCCAGCAGTTACTGGGCGGGGTCCTACAATGAGCAGTTCTTC.

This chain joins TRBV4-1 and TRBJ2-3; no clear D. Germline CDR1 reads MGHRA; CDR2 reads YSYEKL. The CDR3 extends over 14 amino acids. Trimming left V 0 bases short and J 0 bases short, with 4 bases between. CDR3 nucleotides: TGCGCCAGCAGCCAAGACCCTAGCACAGATACGCAGTATTTT. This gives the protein CASSQDPSTDTQYF.

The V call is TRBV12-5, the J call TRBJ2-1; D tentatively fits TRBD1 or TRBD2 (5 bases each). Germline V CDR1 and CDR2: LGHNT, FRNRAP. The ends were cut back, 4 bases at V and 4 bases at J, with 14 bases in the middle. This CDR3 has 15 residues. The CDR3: CASGWTGWGYNEQFF. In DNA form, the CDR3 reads TGTGCTAGTGGTTGGACGGGCTGGGGGTACAATGAGCAGTTCTTC. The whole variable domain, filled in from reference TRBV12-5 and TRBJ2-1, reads DARVTQTPRHKVTEMGQEVTMRCQPILGHNTVFWYRQTMMQGLELLAYFRNRAPLDDSGMPKDRFSAEMPDATLATLKIQPSEPRDSAVYFCASGWTGWGYNEQFFGPGTRLTVL.

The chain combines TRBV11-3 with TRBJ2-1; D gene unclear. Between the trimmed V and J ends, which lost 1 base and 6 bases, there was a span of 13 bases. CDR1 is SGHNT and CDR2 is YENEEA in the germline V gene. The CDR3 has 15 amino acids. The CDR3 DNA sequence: TGTGCCAGCAGCTTAGTTCGCGCCCCAGGCAATGAGCAGTTCTTC. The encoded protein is CASSLVRAPGNEQFF.

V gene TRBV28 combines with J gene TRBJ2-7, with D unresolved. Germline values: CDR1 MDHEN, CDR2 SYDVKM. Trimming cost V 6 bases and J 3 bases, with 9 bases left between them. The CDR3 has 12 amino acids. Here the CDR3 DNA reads TGTGCCAGCAGCTCCGTACGCTACGAGCAGTACTTC. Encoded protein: CASSSVRYEQYF. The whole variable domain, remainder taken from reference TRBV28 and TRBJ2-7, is DVKVTQSSRYLVKRTGEKVFLECVQDMDHENMFWYRQDPGLGLRLIYFSYDVKMKEKGDIPEGYSVSREKKERFSLILESASTNQTSMYLCASSSVRYEQYFGPGTRLTVT.

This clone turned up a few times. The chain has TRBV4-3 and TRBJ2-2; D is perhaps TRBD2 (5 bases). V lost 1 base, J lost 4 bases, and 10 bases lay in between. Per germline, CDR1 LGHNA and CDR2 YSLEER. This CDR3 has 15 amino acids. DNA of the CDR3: TGCGCCAGCAGCCAAGCAAAGAGGGCCACCGGGGAGCTGTTTTTT. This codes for CASSQAKRATGELFF.

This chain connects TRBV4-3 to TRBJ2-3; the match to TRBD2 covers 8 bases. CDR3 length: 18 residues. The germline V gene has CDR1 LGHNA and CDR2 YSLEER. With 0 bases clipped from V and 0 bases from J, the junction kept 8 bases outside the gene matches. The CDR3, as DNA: TGCGCCAGCAGCCAAGACTGGGCGGGGGGACCTAGCACAGATACGCAGTATTTT. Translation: CASSQDWAGGPSTDTQYF.

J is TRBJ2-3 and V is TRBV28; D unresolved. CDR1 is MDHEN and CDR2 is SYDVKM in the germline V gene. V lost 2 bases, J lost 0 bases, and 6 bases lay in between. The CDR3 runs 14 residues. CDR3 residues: CASSLVGSTDTQYF. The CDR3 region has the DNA TGTGCCAGCAGTTTAGTGGGGAGCACAGATACGCAGTATTTT.

CDR3 loop: CASGGLGTEAFF. The CDR3 bases are TGTGCCAGCGGTGGCCTCGGGACTGAAGCTTTCTTT. J is TRBJ1-1 and V is TRBV9, with D unresolved. The ends were cut back, 7 bases at V and 5 bases at J, with 12 bases in the middle. There are 12 residues in the CDR3. Germline lookup yields CDR1 SGDLS and CDR2 YYNGEE.

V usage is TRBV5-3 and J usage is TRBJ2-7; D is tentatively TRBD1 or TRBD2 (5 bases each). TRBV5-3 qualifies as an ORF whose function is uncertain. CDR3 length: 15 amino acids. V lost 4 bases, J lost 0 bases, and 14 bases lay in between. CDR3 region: CARSEGIFSSYEQYV. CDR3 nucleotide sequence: TGTGCCAGAAGCGAGGGGATTTTTAGCTCCTACGAGCAGTACGTC.

The CDR3 nucleotides are TGTGCCAGCAGCCTGGACAGGGAGGGAACTAGCACAGATACGCAGTATTTT. This sequence encodes CASSLDREGTSTDTQYF. The chain is built from TRBV5-6 and TRBJ2-3, with D possibly matching TRBD1 (8 bases). The germline V gene has CDR1 SGHDT and CDR2 YYEEEE. This CDR3 has 17 residues. V gave up 4 bases and J gave up 0 bases, with 18 bases separating them. Based on the CDR3 plus reference TRBV5-6 and TRBJ2-3, the full variable domain is DAGVTQSPTHLIKTRGQQVTLRCSPKSGHDTVSWYQQALGQGPQFIFQYYEEEERQRGNFPDRFSGHQFPNYSSELNVNALLLGDSALYLCASSLDREGTSTDTQYFGPGTRLTVL.

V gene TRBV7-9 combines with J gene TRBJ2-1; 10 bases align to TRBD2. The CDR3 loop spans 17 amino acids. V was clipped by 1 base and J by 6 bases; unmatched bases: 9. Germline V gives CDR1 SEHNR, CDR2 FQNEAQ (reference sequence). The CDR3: CASSLDSGGALSNEQFF. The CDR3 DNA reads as TGTGCCAGCAGCTTAGACAGCGGGGGGGCTTTGTCCAATGAGCAGTTCTTC.

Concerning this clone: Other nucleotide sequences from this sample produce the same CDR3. DNA for the CDR3: TGTGCCAGCAGCCTTAATCAGCCCCAGCATTTT. Encoded protein: CASSLNQPQHF. This sequence joins TRBV6-5 and TRBJ1-5; the D is unclear. There are 11 residues in the CDR3. Trimming removed 6 bases at V and 4 bases at J, with 4 bases between. CDR1 and CDR2 from the germline V gene are MNHEY and SVGAGI.

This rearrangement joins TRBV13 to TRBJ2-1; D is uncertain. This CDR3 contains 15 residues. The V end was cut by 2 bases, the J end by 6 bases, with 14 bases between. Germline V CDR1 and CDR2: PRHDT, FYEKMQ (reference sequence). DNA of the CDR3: TGTGCCAGCAGCTTATTCCTAGGGTCAGGCAATGAGCAGTTCTTC. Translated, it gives CASSLFLGSGNEQFF.

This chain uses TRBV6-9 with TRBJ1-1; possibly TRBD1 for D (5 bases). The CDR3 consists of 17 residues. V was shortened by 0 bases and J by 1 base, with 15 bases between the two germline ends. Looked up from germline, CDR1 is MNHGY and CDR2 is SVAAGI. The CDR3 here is CASSYSMRQIANTEAFF. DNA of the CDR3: TGTGCCAGCAGTTATTCGATGCGACAGATTGCGAACACTGAAGCTTTCTTT.

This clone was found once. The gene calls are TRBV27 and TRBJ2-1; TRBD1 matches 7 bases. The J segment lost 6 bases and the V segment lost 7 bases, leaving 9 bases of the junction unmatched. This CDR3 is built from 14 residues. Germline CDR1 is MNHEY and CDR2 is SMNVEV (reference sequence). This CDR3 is CASTAQGLINEQFF. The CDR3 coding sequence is TGTGCCAGCACCGCACAGGGGCTGATCAATGAGCAGTTCTTC.

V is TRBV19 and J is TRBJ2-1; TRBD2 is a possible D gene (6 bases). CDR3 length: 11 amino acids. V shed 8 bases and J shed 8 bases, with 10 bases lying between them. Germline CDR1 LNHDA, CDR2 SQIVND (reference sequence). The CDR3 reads CASSSVYEQFF. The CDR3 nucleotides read TGTGCCAGTTCTAGCGTCTATGAGCAGTTCTTC. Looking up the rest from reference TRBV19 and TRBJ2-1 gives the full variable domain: DGGITQSPKYLFRKEGQNVTLSCEQNLNHDAMYWYRQDPGQGLRLIYYSQIVNDFQKGDIAEGYSVSREKKESFPLTVTSAQKNPTAFYLCASSSVYEQFFGPGTRLTVL.